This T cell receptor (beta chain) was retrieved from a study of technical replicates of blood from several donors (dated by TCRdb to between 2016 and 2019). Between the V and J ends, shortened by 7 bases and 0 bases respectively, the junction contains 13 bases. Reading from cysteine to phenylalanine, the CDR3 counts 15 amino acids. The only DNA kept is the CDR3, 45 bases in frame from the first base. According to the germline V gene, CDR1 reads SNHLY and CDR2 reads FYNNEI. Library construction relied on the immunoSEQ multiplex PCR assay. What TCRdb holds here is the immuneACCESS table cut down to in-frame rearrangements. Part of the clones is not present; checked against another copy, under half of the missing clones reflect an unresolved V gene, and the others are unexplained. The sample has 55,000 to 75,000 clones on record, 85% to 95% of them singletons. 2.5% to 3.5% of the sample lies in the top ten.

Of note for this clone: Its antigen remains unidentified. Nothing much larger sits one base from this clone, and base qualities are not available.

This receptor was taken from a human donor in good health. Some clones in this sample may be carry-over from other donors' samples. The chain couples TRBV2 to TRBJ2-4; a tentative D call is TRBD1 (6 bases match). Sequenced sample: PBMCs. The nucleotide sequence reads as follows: TGTGCCAGCAACCGACAGGACTTAGCCAAAAACATTCAGTACTTC. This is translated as CASNRQDLAKNIQYF.